This TCR beta chain originates from a study of blood T cell repertoires in COVID-19. Germline values: CDR1 SGHRS, CDR2 YFSETQ. The length of the CDR3 is 15 residues. Trimming removed 4 bases from V and 10 bases from J, with 20 bases in between. Measured with immunoSEQ multiplex PCR; TCRdb has only the in-frame clones, and not every one. The sample lists around 300,000 clones, roughly 85% occurring once. The chain is built from TRBV5-1 and TRBJ1-4; D perhaps matches TRBD1 (6 bases). Specimen: peripheral blood. The TCR comes from a human donor in a cohort sampled during active COVID-19. The chain's CDR3 is CASSPTGGASGKLFF. The CDR3 region has the DNA TGCGCCAGCAGCCCGACGGGGGGCGCATCCGGAAAACTGTTTTTT.